The present T cell receptor beta chain was sequenced within a study of early T cells in non-severe SARS-CoV-2 infection. Overall study: Bulk RNA isolated from unsorted whole blood underwent sequencing; chains were not paired. Points from the study as a whole: Reliance on VDJdb matching favored anti-spike CD8 responses; private and CD4 specificities were missed.

The CDR3 totals 15 residues. V was pared by 4 bases and J by 7 bases, with 16 bases between. Germline loops: CDR1 SGHAT, CDR2 FQNNGV. Individually, cDNA molecules had unique molecular identifiers attached to them. Using its own MiXCR run on the 5' RACE reads, TCRdb lists one record per CDR3 protein. The table has fewer than 50,000 distinct CDR3 sequences, under 4.5% seen once. This clonotype has ten or more counts. As yet, its antigen is unknown. The receptor was isolated from an adult who was a healthcare worker with PCR-confirmed SARS-CoV-2 infection or an uninfected control (not recorded which). The specimen sequenced was whole blood. The chain is built from TRBV11-2 and TRBJ1-4; maybe TRBD1 (6 bases). CDR3 in DNA: TGTGCCAGCAGCTACGCTAGACAGGCGGGTGAAAAACTGTTTTTT. As protein: CASSYARQAGEKLFF.